Below are 27 T cell receptor beta chains sequenced from a single sample in a study of radiotherapy plus CTLA-4 blockade in lung cancer. Data came from immunoSEQ multiplex PCR; TCRdb stores just in-frame clones and leaves some out. The repertoire holds around 100,000 clones, with roughly 79% as singletons. The sequenced sample was peripheral blood, obtained from a patient treated with radiotherapy plus ipilimumab. All receptors derive from a human donor with non-small cell lung cancer who had a partial response to radiotherapy plus ipilimumab. Some clones in this sample may be carry-over from other donors' samples.

In DNA form, the CDR3 reads TGCAGCGTTGAGGGGGGGACAGGGGTCGATACGCAGTATTTT. Its protein product is CSVEGGTGVDTQYF. The chain employs TRBV29-1 and TRBJ2-3; 10 bases agree with TRBD1. CDR3 length: 14 residues. Germline CDR1 is SQVTM and CDR2 is ANQGSEA. V dropped 3 bases and J dropped 6; count of bases not matched to a gene: 6.

The rearrangement uses TRBV27 and TRBJ2-2, with 9 positions matching TRBD2. This CDR3 is 17 amino acids long. The junction had 10 bases not matched to a gene; V was cut back by 2 bases and J by 6 bases. The V gene's germline CDR1 is MNHEY and CDR2 SMNVEV (reference sequence). CDR3 amino acids: CASSLIASGIYPGELFF. In nucleotides, the CDR3 is TGTGCCAGCAGTTTAATCGCTAGCGGGATATACCCCGGGGAGCTGTTTTTT.

This chain uses TRBV5-6 with TRBJ2-3, with D perhaps TRBD1 (6 bases). This CDR3 spans 17 amino acids. V dropped 4 bases and J dropped 0 bases, with 18 bases sitting between them. Germline V lookup: CDR1 SGHDT, CDR2 YYEEEE. CDR3 sequence: CASSPTGTYLSTDTQYF. The CDR3, as DNA: TGTGCCAGCAGCCCCACCGGGACATATTTGAGCACAGATACGCAGTATTTT.

The rearrangement joins TRBV7-9 to TRBJ1-1, with D tentatively TRBD1 (5 bases). The CDR3 has 14 amino acids. Trimming removed 1 base at V and 7 bases at J, with 13 bases between. Per germline, CDR1 SEHNR and CDR2 FQNEAQ (reference sequence). This chain's CDR3 is CASSLVGVGGEAFF. The CDR3 DNA sequence: TGTGCCAGCAGCTTAGTAGGGGTTGGCGGTGAAGCTTTCTTT.

This chain connects TRBV6-1 to TRBJ2-7; TRBD1 might be the D (6 bases). Germline CDR1 and CDR2: MNHNS and SASEGT. Trimming took 6 bases from V and 3 from J, leaving 12 bases between them. This CDR3 has 13 amino acids. The CDR3 nucleotides read TGTGCCAGCAGAAGCGGACAGCTCTACGAGCAGTACTTC. Its translation is CASRSGQLYEQYF.

The chain carries TRBV7-8 and TRBJ2-3; D gene ambiguous. This CDR3 comprises 15 residues. Trimming stripped 4 bases from V and 4 bases from J, with 15 bases between. Germline loops: CDR1 SGHVS, CDR2 FQNEAQ. The CDR3 here is CASSSSHINSDTQYF. CDR3 coding DNA: TGTGCCAGCAGCTCCTCCCACATCAATTCAGATACGCAGTATTTT.

The chain carries TRBV27 and TRBJ2-2; tentative D call: TRBD2 (6 bases). From germline, CDR1 is MNHEY and CDR2 SMNVEV (reference sequence). V lost 3 bases, J lost 4 bases, and 18 bases lay in between. The CDR3 spans 17 residues. CDR3 DNA sequence: TGTGCCAGCAGTTTCCTAGGGGACTCACTGGCCACCGGGGAGCTGTTTTTT. Its translation is CASSFLGDSLATGELFF.

Concerning this clone itself: One end of the junction is discordant with germline, which a read error may explain. This chain links TRBV30 with TRBJ2-7; possible D gene TRBD2, 5 bases. This CDR3 spans 13 amino acids. Per the germline V gene, CDR1 is GTSNPN and CDR2 is SVGIG (reference sequence). Written as DNA, the CDR3 is TGTGCCTGGAGTGTACTAGGAGCTTACGGGCAGTACTTC. This encodes CAWSVLGAYGQYF.

The V gene is TRBV7-2, the J gene TRBJ2-3; D is perhaps TRBD1 (5 bases). Trimming took 5 bases from V and 1 from J, leaving 16 bases between them. CDR1 SGHTA and CDR2 FQGNSA come from the germline V gene. The CDR3 consists of 16 residues. The CDR3 loop reads CASSQQLARGTDTQYF. CDR3 bases: TGTGCCAGCAGCCAACAATTGGCCAGGGGCACAGATACGCAGTATTTT.

The J gene is TRBJ2-5, the V gene TRBV6-6; possibly TRBD1 for D (8 bases). The CDR3 sequence is 15 residues long. Germline lookup yields CDR1 MNHNY and CDR2 SVGAGI (reference sequence). V shed 7 bases and J shed 5 bases, with 20 bases lying between them. The CDR3 loop is CASTLQGGMGETQYF. CDR3 coding DNA: TGTGCCAGCACTCTACAGGGGGGGATGGGTGAGACCCAGTACTTC.

Note on this clone: Germline is not matched at one junction end, which may reflect a read error. The chain uses TRBV4-2 and TRBJ2-5, with 9 bases matching TRBD2. Germline CDR1 is LGHNA and CDR2 is YNFKEQ. The CDR3 has 15 amino acids. CDR3: CASSVERGAKEAQYF. CDR3 in DNA: TGTGCCAGCAGTGTCGAGCGGGGGGCCAAAGAGGCCCAGTACTTC.

The V gene is TRBV15, the J gene TRBJ2-6, with 7 bases fitting TRBD2. V shed 0 bases, J shed 2 bases, and the junction held 4 bases outside the gene matches. The CDR3 runs to 17 residues. Germline CDR1 and CDR2: LNHNV and YYDKDF (reference sequence). CDR3 protein: CATSRELLAAGANVLTF. CDR3 DNA sequence: TGTGCCACCAGCAGAGAGCTCCTAGCGGCTGGGGCCAACGTCCTGACTTTC.

On this clone itself: The identical CDR3 is also encoded by other nucleotide sequences in the sample. V and J are TRBV7-3 and TRBJ2-2; D not resolved. Trimming shortened V by 5 bases and J by 3 bases, and 7 bases separated the two germline ends. CDR1 is SGHTA and CDR2 is FQGTGA in the germline V gene. CDR3 length: 13 amino acids. CDR3 DNA sequence: TGTGCCAGCAGCCTACTGGACACCGGGGAGCTGTTTTTT. Protein product: CASSLLDTGELFF.

The gene calls are TRBV19 and TRBJ1-6; the match to TRBD1 covers 7 bases. The V segment lost 7 bases and the J segment 0 bases; nucleotides outside the gene matches: 3. CDR3 length equals 15 residues. The V gene's germline CDR1 is LNHDA and CDR2 SQIVND (reference sequence). The chain's CDR3 is CASKRDSSYNSPLHF. CDR3 coding DNA: TGTGCCAGTAAAAGGGACAGCTCCTATAATTCACCCCTCCACTTT.

The CDR3 DNA sequence: TGTGCCAGCAGCCCCCAGGGGCTACCCTACGAGCAGTACTTC. It codes for CASSPQGLPYEQYF. This chain links TRBV27 with TRBJ2-5, with a tentative D call TRBD1 (6 bases). The DNA end is a closer match to TRBJ2-7, so the J assignment may be wrong. CDR3 length equals 14 residues. The V gene's germline CDR1 is MNHEY and CDR2 SMNVEV (reference sequence).

CDR3 loop: CASRRTGADYEQYF. CDR3 DNA sequence: TGTGCCAGCAGACGGACAGGGGCGGACTACGAGCAGTACTTC. The chain has TRBV28 and TRBJ2-7, with 9 bases aligning to TRBD1. CDR1 MDHEN and CDR2 SYDVKM come from the germline V gene. V trimming: 6 bases; J trimming: 3 bases; junction bases outside the gene matches: 6. The CDR3 length is 14 residues.

This clone was seen a few times. The CDR3 here is CASSVDRANNSPLHF. CDR3 sequence (DNA): TGTGCCAGTAGTGTTGACAGAGCCAATAATTCACCCCTCCACTTT. The rearrangement joins TRBV19 to TRBJ1-6; D may be TRBD1 (5 bases). Germline lookup yields CDR1 LNHDA and CDR2 SQIVND (reference sequence). The V and J ends lost 5 bases and 5 bases respectively, with 13 bases between them. There are 15 residues in the CDR3.

The V gene is TRBV2, the J gene TRBJ2-1; 10 bases are a match to TRBD2. Germline CDR1 reads SNHLY; CDR2 reads FYNNEI. V shed 7 bases, J shed 12 bases, and the junction held 9 bases outside the gene matches. The length of the CDR3 is 13 residues. As DNA, the CDR3 is TGTGCCAGCACTCAAGTCGGACTAGCGGCGCAGTTCTTC. It encodes CASTQVGLAAQFF. Looking up the rest from reference TRBV2 and TRBJ2-1 gives the full variable domain: EPEVTQTPSHQVTQMGQEVILRCVPISNHLYFYWYRQILGQKVEFLVSFYNNEISEKSEIFDDQFSVERPDGSNFTLKIRSTKLEDSAMYFCASTQVGLAAQFFGPGTRLTVL.

This clone appeared once. This rearrangement joins TRBV5-4 to TRBJ2-3; the match to TRBD1 covers 9 bases. Trimming took 0 bases from V and 2 from J; bases not matched to a gene: 4. The CDR3 contains 16 residues. Germline V gene data show CDR1 as SGHNT and CDR2 as YYREEE (reference sequence). CDR3 residues: CASSLVDRGTTDTQYF. The CDR3, as DNA: TGTGCCAGCAGCTTGGTTGACAGGGGGACCACAGATACGCAGTATTTT.

The chain joins TRBV19 to TRBJ2-7; D not certain. Germline assignment: CDR1 LNHDA and CDR2 SQIVND (reference sequence). V was clipped by 3 bases and J by 0 bases, with 15 bases between them. The CDR3 covers 16 residues. The CDR3 DNA reads as TGTGCCAGTAGTATCTCCCCCGAGCCGTCCTCCTACGAGCAGTACTTC. It codes for CASSISPEPSSYEQYF. Full variable domain (remainder filled in from reference TRBV19 and TRBJ2-7): DGGITQSPKYLFRKEGQNVTLSCEQNLNHDAMYWYRQDPGQGLRLIYYSQIVNDFQKGDIAEGYSVSREKKESFPLTVTSAQKNPTAFYLCASSISPEPSSYEQYFGPGTRLTVT.

The CDR3 loop reads CASRSALWGGEQFF. As DNA, the CDR3 is TGTGCCAGCAGATCGGCCCTATGGGGAGGTGAGCAGTTCTTC. The chain employs TRBV28 and TRBJ2-1; TRBD2 is a possible D gene (6 bases). V lost 6 bases and J 9 bases, leaving 18 bases between the germline ends. This CDR3 contains 14 residues. In germline, CDR1 is MDHEN, CDR2 SYDVKM.

The V call is TRBV13, the J call TRBJ1-2; the D gene is possibly TRBD1 (5 bases). Trimming pared 2 bases from V and 7 bases from J, leaving 8 bases between. Germline lookup yields CDR1 PRHDT and CDR2 FYEKMQ (reference sequence). The CDR3 spans 12 residues. CDR3 DNA: TGTGCCAGCAGCTTATCAGGGATTGGCTACACCTTC. Its translation: CASSLSGIGYTF.

The genes are TRBV7-6 and TRBJ2-5; a weak D match, TRBD2 (6 bases). Germline V gene sequence: CDR1 SGHVS, CDR2 FNYEAQ. The CDR3 totals 13 residues. V lost 5 bases and J lost 5, with 12 bases in between. The CDR3: CASSTSLGETQYF. The CDR3 DNA reads as TGTGCCAGCAGCACTAGCCTCGGGGAGACCCAGTACTTC.

CDR3 DNA: TGTGCCAGCAGCCCATACCGGACAGGGGGACGTACTGAAGCTTTCTTT. As protein: CASSPYRTGGRTEAFF. The chain uses TRBV7-8 and TRBJ1-1; 10 bases are shared with TRBD1. V gave up 5 bases and J gave up 5 bases; unmatched junction bases: 11. Germline V gene lookup returns CDR1 SGHVS and CDR2 FQNEAQ. This CDR3 is 16 amino acids long.

The chain is built from TRBV5-4 and TRBJ1-2, with 10 nucleotides matching TRBD1. This CDR3 has 14 amino acids. V trimming: 4 bases; J trimming: 4 bases; junction bases outside the gene matches: 4. Germline V gene data show CDR1 as SGHNT and CDR2 as YYREEE (reference sequence). The CDR3 DNA is TGTGCCAGCAGCCTCCGGGACAGGGGCTATGGCTACACCTTC. Its protein is CASSLRDRGYGYTF.

CDR3 protein: CASSLSGGGTSSFQETQYF. The CDR3 bases are TGTGCCAGCAGTTTATCGGGGGGCGGGACTAGCTCGTTCCAAGAGACCCAGTACTTC. The genes are TRBV27 and TRBJ2-5, with TRBD2 matching 9 bases. V lost 0 bases to trimming and J lost 1 base; unmatched junction nucleotides: 12. This CDR3 has 19 amino acids. CDR1 MNHEY and CDR2 SMNVEV come from the germline V gene (reference sequence).

The rearrangement uses TRBV7-3 and TRBJ2-1; the D gene is possibly TRBD2 (5 bases). The CDR3 runs to 15 residues. V was shortened by 1 base and J by 1 base, with 8 bases between the two germline ends. CDR1 SGHTA and CDR2 FQGTGA come from the germline V gene. The CDR3 DNA is TGTGCCAGCAGCTTAATGGGAGTTTCCTACAATGAGCAGTTCTTC. Translated, it gives CASSLMGVSYNEQFF.